One and the same sample provided the 15 T cell receptor beta chains below, sequenced in a study of radiotherapy plus CTLA-4 blockade in lung cancer. TCRdb's table, derived via immunoSEQ multiplex PCR, lists solely in-frame clones and lacks some. This table holds about 83,000 clones, around 78% found once. Sequenced material: peripheral blood, taken from a patient treated with radiotherapy plus ipilimumab. The receptors here all came from a human donor with non-small cell lung cancer who had a partial response to radiotherapy plus ipilimumab. Some clones in this sample may be carry-over from other donors' samples.

This chain joins TRBV6-5 and TRBJ1-4; the match to TRBD1 covers 8 bases. The V gene end was trimmed by 7 bases and the J gene end by 3 bases; junction bases not matched to a gene: 7. Germline loops: CDR1 MNHEY, CDR2 SVGAGI. This CDR3 has 15 residues. Here the CDR3 DNA reads TGTGCCAGCACCAAGACGACAGGGGCTAATGAAAAACTGTTTTTT. As protein: CASTKTTGANEKLFF.

The chain uses TRBV19 and TRBJ2-1, with TRBD2 matching over 13 bases. This CDR3 contains 15 residues. The V gene's germline CDR1 is LNHDA and CDR2 SQIVND (reference sequence). J was trimmed by 7 bases and V by 5 bases; bases with no gene match: 5. The CDR3 spells CASSELAGGRNEQFF. The CDR3 DNA is TGTGCCAGTAGTGAACTAGCGGGGGGGCGGAATGAGCAGTTCTTC. The full variable domain, its missing parts supplied by reference TRBV19 and TRBJ2-1, is DGGITQSPKYLFRKEGQNVTLSCEQNLNHDAMYWYRQDPGQGLRLIYYSQIVNDFQKGDIAEGYSVSREKKESFPLTVTSAQKNPTAFYLCASSELAGGRNEQFFGPGTRLTVL.

The sample holds many counts of this clone. The chain recombines TRBV4-1 with TRBJ1-4, with D unclear. The CDR3 is 13 residues long. The germline V gene has CDR1 MGHRA and CDR2 YSYEKL. Trimming took 1 base from V and 7 from J, leaving 7 bases between them. CDR3 sequence reads: CASSQVNGEKLFF. CDR3 nucleotide sequence: TGCGCCAGCAGCCAAGTGAACGGTGAAAAACTGTTTTTT.

The CDR3 spells CASSRTSRDDNEQFF. CDR3 bases: TGTGCCAGCTCAAGAACGTCTAGAGATGACAATGAGCAGTTCTTC. The chain employs TRBV18 and TRBJ2-1, with D uncertain. Trimming pared 5 bases from V and 5 bases from J, leaving 16 bases between. The CDR3 consists of 15 residues. Per the germline V gene, CDR1 is KGHSH and CDR2 is LQKENI.

CDR3 amino acids: CASSIGTGGRYEQFF. CDR3 nucleotide sequence: TGTGCCAGTAGTATAGGAACGGGTGGTCGCTATGAGCAGTTCTTC. This sequence joins TRBV19 and TRBJ2-1; no definite D call. V lost 1 base and J 8 bases, leaving 15 bases between the germline ends. There are 15 residues in the CDR3. Germline V CDR1 and CDR2: LNHDA, SQIVND (reference sequence).

This sequence joins TRBV6-4 and TRBJ1-1; 8 nucleotides align to TRBD1. Per the germline V gene, CDR1 is MRHNA and CDR2 is SNTAGT. The trim removed 6 bases at V and 4 bases at J, leaving 7 bases unmatched. This CDR3 spans 14 amino acids. CDR3 coding DNA: TGTGCCAGCAGCCCACAGGGGGGGTCCACTGAAGCTTTCTTT. Protein sequence: CASSPQGGSTEAFF.

This chain links TRBV4-3 with TRBJ2-5; the D gene is possibly TRBD2 (5 bases). Trimming pared 2 bases from V and 2 bases from J, leaving 12 bases between. Germline V gene lookup returns CDR1 LGHNA and CDR2 YSLEER. There are 15 residues in the CDR3. CDR3 amino acids: CASSQYYGGQETQYF. CDR3 bases: TGCGCCAGCAGCCAATATTACGGCGGGCAAGAGACCCAGTACTTC.

The rearrangement joins TRBV7-8 to TRBJ2-3; TRBD2 matches 11 bases. The trim removed 4 bases at V and 3 bases at J, leaving 6 bases unmatched. The CDR3 is 16 amino acids. Looked up from germline, CDR1 is SGHVS and CDR2 is FQNEAQ. DNA for the CDR3: TGTGCCAGCAGCTCCTTAGCGGGAGGGTTGACAGATACGCAGTATTTT. Encoded protein: CASSSLAGGLTDTQYF.

The chain uses TRBV10-3 and TRBJ2-1, with 13 bases identical to TRBD2. In germline, CDR1 is ENHRY, CDR2 SYGVKD. CDR3 length: 14 residues. Germline trimming cut 10 bases from V and 6 bases from J; bases unmatched to any gene: 6. The CDR3 nucleotides are TGTGCCACACGACTAGCGGGGGGACTCAATGAGCAGTTCTTC. Its translation is CATRLAGGLNEQFF.

This rearrangement joins TRBV19 to TRBJ1-1; D is uncertain. V was shortened by 9 bases and J by 0 bases, with 11 bases between the two germline ends. Looked up from germline, CDR1 is LNHDA and CDR2 is SQIVND (reference sequence). The length of the CDR3 is 13 residues. The CDR3 DNA sequence: TGTGCCAGCCGCGGGCAGTTGAACACTGAAGCTTTCTTT. This gives the protein CASRGQLNTEAFF.

This clone has a handful of counts. This probably arose from a read error, given a far larger clone one base away. The rearrangement uses TRBV5-1 and TRBJ1-1; D ambiguous. The germline CDR1 and CDR2 sequences are SGHRS and YFSETQ. This CDR3 spans 12 amino acids. Deletions cut 4 bases from V and 7 bases from J, with 11 bases between. CDR3 sequence reads: CASSPGYSEAFF. The CDR3 DNA is TGCGCCAGCAGCCCAGGATACAGTGAAGCTTTCTTT.

This clone was observed a single time. This chain links TRBV18 with TRBJ1-1; D possibly corresponds to TRBD1 (5 bases). Germline V gene lookup returns CDR1 KGHSH and CDR2 LQKENI. The CDR3 sequence is 14 residues long. V was pared by 5 bases and J by 1 base, with 11 bases between. Written as DNA, the CDR3 is TGTGCCAGCTCAGAGTTACAGGCGAACACTGAAGCTTTCTTT. This codes for CASSELQANTEAFF.

This chain connects TRBV7-2 to TRBJ1-3; TRBD1 is a possible D gene (5 bases). The CDR3 sequence is 16 residues long. The V end lost 2 bases, the J end lost 3 bases, and 14 bases lay between the germline ends. The V gene's germline CDR1 is SGHTA and CDR2 FQGNSA. This CDR3 is CASSLSGGTDGNTIYF. In DNA, the CDR3 is TGTGCCAGCAGCTTATCCGGGGGAACTGATGGAAACACCATATATTTT.

The rearrangement joins TRBV6-5 to TRBJ2-3, with 7 bases fitting TRBD1. Trimming removed 6 bases from V and 5 bases from J; junction bases left unmatched: 5. This CDR3 contains 13 residues. The germline gives CDR1 MNHEY, CDR2 SVGAGI. The CDR3 loop is CASSDRVRDTQYF. DNA for the CDR3: TGTGCCAGCAGCGACAGGGTGAGAGATACGCAGTATTTT.

This rearrangement joins TRBV27 to TRBJ2-1; a possible D gene is TRBD2 (5 bases). V was trimmed by 2 bases and J by 2 bases, leaving 19 bases between them. The CDR3 has 18 residues. Germline V lookup: CDR1 MNHEY, CDR2 SMNVEV (reference sequence). DNA for the CDR3: TGTGCCAGCAGTTTAAATAGCTTCGGGCGGGCCCCCTACAATGAGCAGTTCTTC. Translating it yields CASSLNSFGRAPYNEQFF.